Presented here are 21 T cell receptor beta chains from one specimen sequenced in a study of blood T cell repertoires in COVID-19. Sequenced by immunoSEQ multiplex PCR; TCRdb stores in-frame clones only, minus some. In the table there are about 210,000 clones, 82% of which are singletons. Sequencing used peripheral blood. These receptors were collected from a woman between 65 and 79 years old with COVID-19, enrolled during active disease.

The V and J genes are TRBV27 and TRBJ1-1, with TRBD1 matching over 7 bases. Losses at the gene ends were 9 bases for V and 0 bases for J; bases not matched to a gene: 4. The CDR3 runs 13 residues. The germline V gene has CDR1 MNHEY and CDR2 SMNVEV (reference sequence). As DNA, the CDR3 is TGTGCCAGTAAAGGGACAGTGAACACTGAAGCTTTCTTT. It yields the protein CASKGTVNTEAFF.

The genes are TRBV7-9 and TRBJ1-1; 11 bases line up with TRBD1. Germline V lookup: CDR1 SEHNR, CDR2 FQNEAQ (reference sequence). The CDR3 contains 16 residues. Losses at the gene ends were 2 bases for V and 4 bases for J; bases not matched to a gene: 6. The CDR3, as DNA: TGTGCCAGCAGCTTAAGCTCCGGGACAGGGGGCACTGAAGCTTTCTTT. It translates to CASSLSSGTGGTEAFF.

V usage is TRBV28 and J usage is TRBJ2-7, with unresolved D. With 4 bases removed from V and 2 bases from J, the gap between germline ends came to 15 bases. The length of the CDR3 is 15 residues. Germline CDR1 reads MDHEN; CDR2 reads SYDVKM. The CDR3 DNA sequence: TGTGCCAGCAGTTCGTCCGCGACACCGGCCTACGAGCAGTACTTC. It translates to CASSSSATPAYEQYF.

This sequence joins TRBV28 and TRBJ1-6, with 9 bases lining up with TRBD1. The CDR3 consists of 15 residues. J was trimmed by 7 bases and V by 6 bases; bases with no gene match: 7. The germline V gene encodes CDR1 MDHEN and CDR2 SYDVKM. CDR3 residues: CASRPGQGWNSPLHF. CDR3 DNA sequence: TGTGCCAGCAGGCCGGGACAGGGATGGAATTCACCCCTCCACTTT.

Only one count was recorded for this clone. The CDR3 spells CASSVRDRVAGANVLTF. CDR3 nucleotides: TGTGCCAGCAGTGTCCGGGACAGGGTTGCTGGGGCCAACGTCCTGACTTTC. This sequence joins TRBV6-1 and TRBJ2-6; 9 bases align to TRBD1. CDR1 MNHNS and CDR2 SASEGT come from the germline V gene. V shed 4 bases and J 2 bases; nucleotides not matched to a gene: 6. CDR3 length equals 17 residues.

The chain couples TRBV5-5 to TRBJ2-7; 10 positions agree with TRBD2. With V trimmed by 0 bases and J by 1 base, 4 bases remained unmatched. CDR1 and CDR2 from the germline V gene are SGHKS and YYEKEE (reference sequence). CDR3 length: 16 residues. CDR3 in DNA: TGTGCCAGCAGCTTGGAGGGGACTAGCGCTTCCTACGAGCAGTACTTC. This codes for CASSLEGTSASYEQYF.

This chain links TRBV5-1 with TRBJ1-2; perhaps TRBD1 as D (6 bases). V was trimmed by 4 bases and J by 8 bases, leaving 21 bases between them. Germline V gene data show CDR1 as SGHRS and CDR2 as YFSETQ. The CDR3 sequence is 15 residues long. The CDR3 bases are TGCGCCAGCAGCCCCAACCCAGGGGATTCTGGAGGCTACACCTTC. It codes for CASSPNPGDSGGYTF.

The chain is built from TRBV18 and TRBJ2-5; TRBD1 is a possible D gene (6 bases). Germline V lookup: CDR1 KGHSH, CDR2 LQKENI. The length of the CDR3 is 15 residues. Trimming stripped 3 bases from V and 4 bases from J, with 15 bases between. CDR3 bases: TGTGCCAGCTCACCGGCTACAGGGAAGGGAGAGACCCAGTACTTC. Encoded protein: CASSPATGKGETQYF.

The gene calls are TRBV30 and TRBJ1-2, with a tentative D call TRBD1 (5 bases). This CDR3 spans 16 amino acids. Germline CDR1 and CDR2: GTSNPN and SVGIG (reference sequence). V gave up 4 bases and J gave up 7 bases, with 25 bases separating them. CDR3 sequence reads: CAWINVALVERGGYTF. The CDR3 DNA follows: TGTGCCTGGATAAACGTGGCCCTAGTAGAAAGGGGTGGCTACACCTTC.

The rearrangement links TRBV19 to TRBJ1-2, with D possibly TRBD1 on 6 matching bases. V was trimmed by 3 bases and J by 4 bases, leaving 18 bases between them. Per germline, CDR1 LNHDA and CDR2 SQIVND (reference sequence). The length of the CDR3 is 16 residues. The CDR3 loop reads CASSIGRGGSSYGYTF. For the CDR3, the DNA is TGTGCCAGTAGTATCGGCAGGGGTGGTTCCAGCTATGGCTACACCTTC.

The CDR3 nucleotides read TGTGCCAGTAGTATAGGGGCCACCTATAACTATGGCTACACCTTC. It is translated as CASSIGATYNYGYTF. The J gene is TRBJ1-2, the V gene TRBV19; D gene ambiguous. The CDR3 has 15 amino acids. Germline lookup yields CDR1 LNHDA and CDR2 SQIVND (reference sequence). Deletions cut 1 base from V and 1 base from J, with 10 bases between.

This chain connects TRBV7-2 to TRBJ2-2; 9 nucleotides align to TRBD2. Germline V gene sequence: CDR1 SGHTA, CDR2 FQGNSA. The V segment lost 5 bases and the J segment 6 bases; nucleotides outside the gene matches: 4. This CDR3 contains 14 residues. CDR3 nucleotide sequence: TGTGCCAGCAGCCGGACTAGCGAGGCCGGGGAGCTGTTTTTT. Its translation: CASSRTSEAGELFF. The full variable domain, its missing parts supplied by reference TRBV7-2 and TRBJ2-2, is GAGVSQSPSNKVTEKGKDVELRCDPISGHTALYWYRQSLGQGLEFLIYFQGNSAPDKSGLPSDRFSAERTGGSVSTLTIQRTQQEDSAVYLCASSRTSEAGELFFGEGSRLTVL.

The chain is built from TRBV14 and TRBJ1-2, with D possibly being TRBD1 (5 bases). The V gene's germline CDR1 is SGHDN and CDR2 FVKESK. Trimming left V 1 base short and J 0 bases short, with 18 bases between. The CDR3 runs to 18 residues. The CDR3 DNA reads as TGTGCCAGCAGCCAAGCGACGGCAGGGTTAAGGGCTAACTATGGCTACACCTTC. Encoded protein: CASSQATAGLRANYGYTF.

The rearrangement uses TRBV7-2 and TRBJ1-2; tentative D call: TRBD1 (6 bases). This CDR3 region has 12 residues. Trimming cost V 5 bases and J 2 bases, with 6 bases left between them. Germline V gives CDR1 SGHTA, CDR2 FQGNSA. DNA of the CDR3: TGTGCCAGCAGCCAGGGGAACTATGGCTACACCTTC. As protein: CASSQGNYGYTF.

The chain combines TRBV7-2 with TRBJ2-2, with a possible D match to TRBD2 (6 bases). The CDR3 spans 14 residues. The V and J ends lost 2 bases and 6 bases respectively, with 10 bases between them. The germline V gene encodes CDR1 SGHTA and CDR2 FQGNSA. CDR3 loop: CASSLPRGSGELFF. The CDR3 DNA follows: TGTGCCAGCAGCTTACCTCGGGGGTCCGGGGAGCTGTTTTTT.

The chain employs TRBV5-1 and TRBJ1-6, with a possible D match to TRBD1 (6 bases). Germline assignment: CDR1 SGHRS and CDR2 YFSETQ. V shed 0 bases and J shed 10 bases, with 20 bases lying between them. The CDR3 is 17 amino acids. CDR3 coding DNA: TGCGCCAGCAGCTTGGCCGCGTCACAGGGAAAGGGATCACCCCTCCACTTT. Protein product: CASSLAASQGKGSPLHF. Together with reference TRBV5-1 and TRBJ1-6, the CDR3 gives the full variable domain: KAGVTQTPRYLIKTRGQQVTLSCSPISGHRSVSWYQQTPGQGLQFLFEYFSETQRNKGNFPGRFSGRQFSNSRSEMNVSTLELGDSALYLCASSLAASQGKGSPLHFGNGTRLTVT.

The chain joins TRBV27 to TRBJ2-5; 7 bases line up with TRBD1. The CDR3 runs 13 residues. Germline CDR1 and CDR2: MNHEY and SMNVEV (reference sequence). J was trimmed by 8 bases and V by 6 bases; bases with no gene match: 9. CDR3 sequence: CASSPRDRVTQYF. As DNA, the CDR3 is TGTGCCAGCAGCCCCCGGGACAGAGTCACCCAGTACTTC.

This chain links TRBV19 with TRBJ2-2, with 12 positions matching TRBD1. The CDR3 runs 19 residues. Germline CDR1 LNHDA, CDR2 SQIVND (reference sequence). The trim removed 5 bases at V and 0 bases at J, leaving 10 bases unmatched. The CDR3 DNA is TGTGCCAGTAGTGCCCGACCCGGGACAGGGGGCTCGAACACCGGGGAGCTGTTTTTT. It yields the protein CASSARPGTGGSNTGELFF.

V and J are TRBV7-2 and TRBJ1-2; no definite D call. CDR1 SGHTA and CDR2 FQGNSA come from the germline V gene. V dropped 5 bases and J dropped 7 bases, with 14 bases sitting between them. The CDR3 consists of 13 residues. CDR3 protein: CASSPSVLGGYTF. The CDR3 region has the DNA TGTGCCAGCAGCCCTAGCGTCCTTGGTGGCTACACCTTC.

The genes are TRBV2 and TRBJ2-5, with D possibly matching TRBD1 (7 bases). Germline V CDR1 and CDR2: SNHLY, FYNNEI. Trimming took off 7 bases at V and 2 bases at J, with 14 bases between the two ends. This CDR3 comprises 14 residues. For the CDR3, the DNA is TGTGCCAGCAAGGCGGGACAGATTCAAGAGACCCAGTACTTC. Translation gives CASKAGQIQETQYF.

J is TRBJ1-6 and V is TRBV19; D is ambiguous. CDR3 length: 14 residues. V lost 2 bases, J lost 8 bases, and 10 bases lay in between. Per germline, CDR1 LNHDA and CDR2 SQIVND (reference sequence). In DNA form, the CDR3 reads TGTGCCAGTAGTATAAATGAAGGAGATTCACCCCTCCACTTT. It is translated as CASSINEGDSPLHF.